This TCR beta chain was observed in a study of blood T cell repertoires in COVID-19. Study details: Both acute and convalescent COVID-19 samples were obtained from the United States, Italy and Spain. Nucleic acid was either cDNA or gDNA, and it came from T cells, B-cell-depleted T cells, or PBMCs.

Germline V gives CDR1 PRHDT, CDR2 FYEKMQ (reference sequence). Trimming took 5 bases from V and 0 from J, leaving 12 bases between them. This CDR3 contains 15 residues. Per the study methods: For nucleated cells, counts were estimated from reference gene primer amplification. Profiled with immunoSEQ multiplex PCR; TCRdb holds only in-frame clones, not every one. The V and J calls and clone size come from that table; D and trimming were worked out from the DNA. The repertoire includes 95,000 to 150,000 clones, approximately 90% of them detected once, and approximately 1.2% sits in the top ten. The chain couples TRBV13 to TRBJ2-3; D gene ambiguous. Material for sequencing was peripheral blood. The TCR comes from a woman aged 80 or over with acute or convalescent COVID-19. The CDR3 loop is CASSPTKSSTDTQYF. In DNA, the CDR3 is TGTGCCAGCAGCCCTACTAAGTCTAGCACAGATACGCAGTATTTT.